The clone carrying this T cell receptor beta chain appeared once. This specimen belongs to a study of CD8+ T cells in alopecia areata. Sample treatment: oral pan-JAK inhibitor, 5-10 mg twice daily. RNA, once extracted, was reverse transcribed into cDNA for use as the sequencing template. Clones were sequenced by immunoSEQ multiplex PCR, and TCRdb holds only the in-frame ones, with some missing. Of 150,000 to 200,000 clones listed, roughly 66% were seen once; the top ten hold 1%. Deletions cut 0 bases from V and 1 base from J, with 10 bases between. This CDR3 is 15 amino acids long. In germline, CDR1 is SGHRS, CDR2 YFSETQ.

The chain employs TRBV5-1 and TRBJ1-1; the D is unclear. The origin of this receptor is a human donor with alopecia areata. The specimen was CD4+ T cells sorted from blood, collected at week 24, from a patient treated with tofacitinib. CDR3 in amino acids: CASSLVGSENTEAFF. The DNA for the CDR3 is TGCGCCAGCAGCTTGGTAGGGTCGGAGAACACTGAAGCTTTCTTT.